The source of this T cell receptor beta chain is a study of a mutant IDH1 vaccine in newly diagnosed glioma. Clones were read by immunoSEQ multiplex PCR, and TCRdb kept only the in-frame ones, dropping some. The repertoire has around 40,000 clones, around 74% of them found once; the top ten carry about 5%. As regards this clone: Its antigen is not known.

Time point in this sample: week 23, last vaccination. Every vaccination contained 300 ug of the mutant IDH1 20-mer peptide and was paired with topical imiquimod. The V gene's germline CDR1 is SEHNR and CDR2 FQNEAQ (reference sequence). The CDR3 contains 15 residues. With 2 bases clipped from V and 6 bases from J, the junction kept 5 bases outside the gene matches. The receptor comes from a man aged 45-65 years with glioma. This material consisted of PBMCs, taken from a glioma patient whose treatment included an IDH1 peptide vaccine. The chain uses TRBV7-9 and TRBJ1-5, with TRBD1 matching over 9 bases. CDR3 DNA: TGTGCCAGCAGCTTAAACGGGACAGGGATTCAGCCCCAGCATTTT. This gives the protein CASSLNGTGIQPQHF.